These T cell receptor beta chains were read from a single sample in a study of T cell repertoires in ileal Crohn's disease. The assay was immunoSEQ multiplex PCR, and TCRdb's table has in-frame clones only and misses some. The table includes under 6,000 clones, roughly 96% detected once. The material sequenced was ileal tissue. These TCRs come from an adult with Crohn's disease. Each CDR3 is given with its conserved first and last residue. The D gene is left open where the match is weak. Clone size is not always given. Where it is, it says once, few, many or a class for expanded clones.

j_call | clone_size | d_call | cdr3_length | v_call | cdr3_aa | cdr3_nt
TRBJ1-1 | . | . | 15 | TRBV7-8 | CASSSLPRGFTEAFF | TGTGCCAGCAGCTCCCTCCCCAGAGGGTTTACTGAAGCTTTCTTT
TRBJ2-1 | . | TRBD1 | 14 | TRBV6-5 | CASSRQGSYNEQFF | TGTGCCAGCAGTCGACAGGGCTCCTACAATGAGCAGTTCTTC
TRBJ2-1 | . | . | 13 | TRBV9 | CASSAGVYNEQFF | TGTGCCAGCAGCGCGGGAGTATACAATGAGCAGTTCTTC
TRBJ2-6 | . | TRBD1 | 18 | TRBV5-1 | CASSLGGTGLSGANVLTF | TGCGCCAGCAGCTTGGGTGGGACAGGGCTCTCTGGGGCCAACGTCCTGACTTTC
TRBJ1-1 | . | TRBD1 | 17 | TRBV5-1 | CASSPLRSGGVSTEAFF | TGCGCCAGCAGCCCTCTTCGATCAGGGGGCGTCAGCACTGAAGCTTTCTTT
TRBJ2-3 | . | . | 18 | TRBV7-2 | CASSSSGSQGRPADTQYF | TGTGCCAGCAGCTCCTCAGGCAGTCAGGGCAGGCCAGCAGATACGCAGTATTTT
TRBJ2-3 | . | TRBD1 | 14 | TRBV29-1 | CSVLQGLGTDTQYF | TGCAGCGTTTTACAGGGGTTGGGCACAGATACGCAGTATTTT
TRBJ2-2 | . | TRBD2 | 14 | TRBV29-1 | CSVDSGGNTGELFF | TGCAGCGTTGACAGCGGGGGGAACACCGGGGAGCTGTTTTTT
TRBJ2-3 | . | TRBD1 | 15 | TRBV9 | CASSTVTGGGDTQYF | TGTGCCAGCTCCACGGTTACAGGGGGAGGAGATACGCAGTATTTT
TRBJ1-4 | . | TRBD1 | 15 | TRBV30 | CAWSATGATNEKLFF | TGTGCCTGGAGTGCAACAGGGGCAACTAATGAAAAACTGTTTTTT
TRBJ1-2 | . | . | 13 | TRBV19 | CATRTAGSYGYTF | TGTGCCACCCGGACAGCAGGCTCCTATGGCTACACCTTC
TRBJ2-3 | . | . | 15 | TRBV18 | CASSGSQGWADTQYF | TGTGCCAGCTCAGGCAGTCAGGGTTGGGCAGATACGCAGTATTTT
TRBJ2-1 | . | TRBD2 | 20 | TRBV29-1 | CSVEEKTRLGLAGRYNEQFF | TGCAGCGTTGAAGAAAAGACACGTCTCGGACTAGCGGGGAGATACAATGAGCAGTTCTTC
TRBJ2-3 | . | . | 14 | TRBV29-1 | CSAYWAGGTDTQYF | TGCAGCGCCTATTGGGCAGGGGGCACAGATACGCAGTATTTT
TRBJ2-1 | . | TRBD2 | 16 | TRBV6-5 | CASSYGGTSGYNEQFF | TGTGCCAGCAGTTACGGAGGGACTAGCGGCTACAATGAGCAGTTCTTC
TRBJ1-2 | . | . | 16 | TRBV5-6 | CASSFERYSPYYGYTF | TGTGCCAGCAGCTTTGAGAGATACTCTCCGTACTATGGCTACACCTTC
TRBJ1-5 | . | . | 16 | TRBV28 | CASSPPAGGSWGAQHF | TGTGCCAGCAGTCCACCGGCGGGGGGGAGCTGGGGGGCCCAGCATTTT
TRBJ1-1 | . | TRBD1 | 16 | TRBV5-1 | CASSLDPGQGNTEAFF | TGCGCCAGCAGCTTGGACCCGGGACAGGGTAACACTGAAGCTTTCTTT
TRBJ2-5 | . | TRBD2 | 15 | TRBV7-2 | CASSPAGGRAETQYF | TGTGCCAGCAGCCCCGCGGGGGGGAGGGCGGAGACCCAGTACTTC
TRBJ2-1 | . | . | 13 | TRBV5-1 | CASSLDLAGEQFF | TGCGCCAGCAGCTTGGACCTTGCGGGGGAGCAGTTCTTC
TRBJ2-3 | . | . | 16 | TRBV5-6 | CASSDVGSSSAGTQYF | TGTGCCAGCAGCGATGTCGGTTCGTCATCCGCCGGTACGCAGTATTTT
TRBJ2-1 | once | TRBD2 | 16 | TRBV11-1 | CASSSRQRGVYNEQFF | TGTGCCAGCAGCTCCCGTCAGCGGGGGGTATACAATGAGCAGTTCTTC
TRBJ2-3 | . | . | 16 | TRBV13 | CASSLSGGALGDTQYF | TGTGCCAGCAGCTTAAGTGGCGGGGCCCTGGGAGATACGCAGTATTTT
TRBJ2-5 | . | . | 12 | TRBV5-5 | CASSLSQETQYF | TGTGCCAGCAGCCTATCCCAAGAGACCCAGTACTTC
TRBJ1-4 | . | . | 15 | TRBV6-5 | CASRFFGTTNEKLFF | TGTGCCAGCAGGTTCTTCGGGACTACTAATGAAAAACTGTTTTTT
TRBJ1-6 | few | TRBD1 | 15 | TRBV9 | CASSPRGRSNSPLHF | TGTGCCAGCAGCCCCAGGGGGCGATCCAATTCACCCCTCCACTTT
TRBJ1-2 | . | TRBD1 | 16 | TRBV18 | CASSPPVSGGDYGYTF | TGTGCCAGCTCACCACCGGTTTCAGGGGGCGACTATGGCTACACCTTC
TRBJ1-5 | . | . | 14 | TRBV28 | CASSLVISNQPQHF | TGTGCCAGCAGTTTAGTAATTTCCAATCAGCCCCAGCATTTT